Listed below are T cell receptor beta chains from one sample, sequenced in a study of PD-L1 blockade in urothelial cancer. Assay used: immunoSEQ multiplex PCR; TCRdb lists only in-frame clones, some missing. The table lists just under 40,000 clones, around 89% of them singletons, with roughly 2.1% in the top ten. The material was PBMCs, obtained around atezolizumab (anti-PD-L1) treatment. The receptor set was obtained from a man in his 60s with urothelial cancer. The CDR3 runs from the conserved cysteine through the conserved F or W. A D gene is named only where the DNA matches it firmly. Size values are once, few and many counts, or a class for expanded clones, and some rows have none.

V,size,J,D,DNA,CDR3
TRBV29-1,NA,TRBJ2-1,TRBD2,TGCAGCGGCACCGGGACTAGCGGTTACAATGAGCAGTTCTTC,CSGTGTSGYNEQFF
TRBV6-1,NA,TRBJ2-6,TRBD2,TGTGCCAGCAGTGCGCTAGCGGCTGGGGCCAACGTCCTGACTTTC,CASSALAAGANVLTF
TRBV5-6,NA,TRBJ2-5,NA,TGTGCCAGCAGCTTGCGGGGTAGCCAGACCCAGTACTTC,CASSLRGSQTQYF
TRBV27,once,TRBJ2-7,NA,TGTGCCAGCACCAACCCGGGAGAGGAACAGTACTTC,CASTNPGEEQYF
TRBV30,NA,TRBJ2-2,NA,TGTGCCTGGAGTGAATCCCCCGCCGGGGAGCTGTTTTTT,CAWSESPAGELFF
TRBV7-2,NA,TRBJ2-2,NA,TGTGCCAGCAGCTTAGTATTGTGGGCGCCAGGGGCCGACACCGGGGAGCTGTTTTTT,CASSLVLWAPGADTGELFF
TRBV6-5,NA,TRBJ1-3,NA,TGTGCCAGCAGTAGACAGTCTGGAAACACCATATATTTT,CASSRQSGNTIYF
TRBV18,NA,TRBJ2-4,TRBD2,TGTGCCAGCTCACCACCGAATAGCGGGGGGTCCTTAGCCAAAAACATTCAGTACTTC,CASSPPNSGGSLAKNIQYF
TRBV19,NA,TRBJ2-1,TRBD2,TGTGCCAGTAGTTGGACTAGCGGGGGCCGCTCCTCCTACAATGAGCAGTTCTTC,CASSWTSGGRSSYNEQFF
TRBV2,NA,TRBJ1-1,NA,TGTGCCAGCAGTGAATGGGGCAGGGCTGAAGCTTTCTTT,CASSEWGRAEAFF
TRBV5-1,NA,TRBJ2-4,NA,TGCGCCAGCAGCCCGGACAGACGCGGGTCGGGGCACATTCAGTACTTC,CASSPDRRGSGHIQYF
TRBV15,NA,TRBJ2-7,TRBD2,TGTGCCACCAGCAGCGTAGCGGGAGGCTACGAGCAGTACTTC,CATSSVAGGYEQYF
TRBV19,NA,TRBJ1-5,NA,TGTGCCAGTAGTAAGGGGAATCAGCCCCAGCATTTT,CASSKGNQPQHF
TRBV2,NA,TRBJ2-1,NA,TGTGCCAGCAGTGAACAGCGGAGTAGCAGGAATGAGCAGTTCTTC,CASSEQRSSRNEQFF
TRBV18,NA,TRBJ2-1,NA,TGTGCCAGCTCACAGGAGGGGGCGTACAATGAGCAGTTCTTC,CASSQEGAYNEQFF
TRBV7-2,NA,TRBJ2-4,NA,TGTGCCAGCAGCTTAGAGAGGAGGAACATTCAGTACTTC,CASSLERRNIQYF
TRBV25-1,NA,TRBJ2-5,TRBD2,TGTGCCAGCAGTGGGTGGTGGACTAGCGGGTTCCAAGAGACCCAGTACTTC,CASSGWWTSGFQETQYF
TRBV7-6,NA,TRBJ1-1,NA,TGTGCCAGCAGCTCAGACAGTAACACTGAAGCTTTCTTT,CASSSDSNTEAFF
TRBV5-1,NA,TRBJ2-2,TRBD2,TGCGCCAGCAGCTCGTCTAGCGGGGCGAACACCGGGGAGCTGTTTTTT,CASSSSSGANTGELFF
TRBV29-1,NA,TRBJ1-1,TRBD1,TGCAGCGTTGGACAGGGTGGCACTGAAGCTTTCTTT,CSVGQGGTEAFF
TRBV28,NA,TRBJ2-7,TRBD2,TGTGCCAGCACCGGGACTAGCGGGGGGAGGAGCTCCTACGAGCAGTACTTC,CASTGTSGGRSSYEQYF
TRBV6-5,NA,TRBJ2-2,NA,TGTGCCAGCAGCCGTCCGGGCACCGGGGAGCTGTTTTTT,CASSRPGTGELFF
TRBV27,few,TRBJ1-1,NA,TGTGCCAGCAGTTCACTCCTTAACACTGAAGCTTTCTTT,CASSSLLNTEAFF
TRBV6-1,NA,TRBJ1-2,NA,TGTGCCAGCATAACAGGAATTGGATATGGCTACACCTTC,CASITGIGYGYTF
TRBV19,once,TRBJ1-3,NA,TGTGCCAGTAGTATAGTCGGTGGAGGGGGAAACACCATATATTTT,CASSIVGGGGNTIYF
TRBV7-9,once,TRBJ2-7,NA,TGTGCCAGCAGTCAACAGGGTTGGGAGCAGTACTTC,CASSQQGWEQYF
TRBV6-5,NA,TRBJ1-5,NA,TGTGCCAGCAGCCGTCGGGGGGGACAGCCCCAGCATTTT,CASSRRGGQPQHF
TRBV1,NA,TRBJ2-7,NA,TGCACCAGCAGCCACCTCGGGACTAGCAGGCGTTTAGTATACGAGCAGTACTTC,CTSSHLGTSRRLVYEQYF
TRBV27,NA,TRBJ2-7,NA,TGTGCCAGCAGTTTCTCCAGGGGTTCCCACGAGCAGTACTTC,CASSFSRGSHEQYF
TRBV5-1,NA,TRBJ1-1,TRBD1,TGCGCCAGCAGATCAGACAGGGACTTGACTGAAGCTTTCTTT,CASRSDRDLTEAFF
TRBV27,NA,TRBJ2-5,TRBD2,TGTGCCAGCAGTTTATCCGGGGGGATGGGAGAGACCCAGTACTTC,CASSLSGGMGETQYF
TRBV2,NA,TRBJ2-3,TRBD2,TGTGCCAGCAGTGGGGGCGGGGGAAGCACAGATACGCAGTATTTT,CASSGGGGSTDTQYF
TRBV19,NA,TRBJ2-5,TRBD1,TGTGCCAGTGGGGGACAGGGGGAGGGCCAAGAGACCCAGTACTTC,CASGGQGEGQETQYF
TRBV7-9,NA,TRBJ2-5,TRBD2,TGTGCCAGCAGCCGGGGGCTAGCGGGGGCCTTTGAGACCCAGTACTTC,CASSRGLAGAFETQYF
TRBV18,NA,TRBJ1-1,NA,TGTGCCAGCTCCCTAACTAGATCCGTAGACACTACGAACACTGAAGCTTTCTTT,CASSLTRSVDTTNTEAFF
TRBV6-5,NA,TRBJ1-6,TRBD1,TGTGCCAGCAGTGTGGACAGGGACCCAGTCTCCCTCCACTTT,CASSVDRDPVSLHF
TRBV7-3,NA,TRBJ2-5,TRBD2,TGTGCCAGCAGTCAGAACGGGGGGTACCAAGAGACCCAGTACTTC,CASSQNGGYQETQYF
TRBV4-2,NA,TRBJ2-7,TRBD2,TGTGCCAGCAGCCAGGGACTAGCGGGGGGTTACGAGCAGTACTTC,CASSQGLAGGYEQYF
TRBV27,NA,TRBJ1-5,NA,TGTGCCAGCAGTTTACAGAATTATGGCAATCAGCCCCAGCATTTT,CASSLQNYGNQPQHF
TRBV10-2,NA,TRBJ2-1,TRBD2,TGCGCCAGCACCCCGCGGGCTAGCGGGACCGGTGAGCAGTTCTTC,CASTPRASGTGEQFF
TRBV4-2,NA,TRBJ2-5,TRBD2,TGTGCCAGCAGCCAGACTAGCGGGAGGAATCAAGAGACCCAGTACTTC,CASSQTSGRNQETQYF
TRBV2,NA,TRBJ2-1,NA,TGTGCCAGCAGTGAAATTCGCGGGGTGGCCAATGAGCAGTTCTTC,CASSEIRGVANEQFF
TRBV6-5,NA,TRBJ1-2,TRBD1,TGTGCCAGCAGTTACGCTCAGACAGGGGCGGGCGGCTACACCTTC,CASSYAQTGAGGYTF
TRBV4-2,few,TRBJ2-3,TRBD2,TGTGCCAGCAGCCACGGCGGGGGTGGAGATACGCAGTATTTT,CASSHGGGGDTQYF
TRBV6-1,once,TRBJ2-2,NA,TGTGCCAGCAGTCCCCTGACAGTCACCGGGGAGCTGTTTTTT,CASSPLTVTGELFF
TRBV19,once,TRBJ2-7,TRBD1,TGTGCCAGTAGTCCCAGGACAGGGTATACCCACGAGCAGTACTTC,CASSPRTGYTHEQYF
TRBV19,NA,TRBJ1-5,NA,TGTGCCAGTAGTGTAATACAGGGAACTTTTAGCAATCAGCCCCAGCATTTT,CASSVIQGTFSNQPQHF
TRBV5-1,NA,TRBJ1-5,NA,TGCGCCAGCAGCTTGGGAACGGAGGCCTATAGCAATCAGCCCCAGCATTTT,CASSLGTEAYSNQPQHF
TRBV5-1,NA,TRBJ1-1,NA,TGCGCCAGCAGGTGGAACCCAGGGGCGAGCACTGAAGCTTTCTTT,CASRWNPGASTEAFF
TRBV5-8,NA,TRBJ1-5,TRBD1,TGTGCCAGCAGCTTGGGACAGGGCTTAGGTCAGCCCCAGCATTTT,CASSLGQGLGQPQHF
TRBV7-3,few,TRBJ2-1,NA,TGTGCCAGCAGCGAAGCGGCCACCTACAATGAGCAGTTCTTC,CASSEAATYNEQFF
TRBV4-2,NA,TRBJ2-7,TRBD1,TGTGCCAGCAGCCAAGATTTCGGACAGGGGGCCTACGAGCAGTACTTC,CASSQDFGQGAYEQYF
TRBV1,few,TRBJ2-2,NA,TGCACCAGCAGCCAAGATCGGAGCACCGGGGAGCTGTTTTTT,CTSSQDRSTGELFF
TRBV2,NA,TRBJ2-1,TRBD2,TGTGCCAGCAGCGCGACTAGCGGGGGGGCCGGCGAGCAGTTCTTC,CASSATSGGAGEQFF